This TCR beta chain was observed in a study of regulatory dendritic cells for organ transplantation. Clones were read by immunoSEQ multiplex PCR, and TCRdb kept only the in-frame ones, dropping some. This table holds approximately 19,000 clones, 74% found once. From germline, CDR1 is MNHNS and CDR2 SASEGT. This CDR3 is 14 amino acids long. The V and J ends lost 4 bases and 5 bases respectively, with 11 bases between them. Source material: memory CD4+ T cells from blood. Subset here: CD45RO+ memory T cells. V usage is TRBV6-1 and J usage is TRBJ1-4; D ambiguous. The receptor comes from a human donor in good health. The CDR3 DNA is TGTGCCAGCAGTGTCGGAGGTCCCAATGAAAAACTGTTTTTT. Its protein is CASSVGGPNEKLFF.